The 10 T cell receptor beta chains reported below all come from one sample, sequenced in a study of early T cells in non-severe SARS-CoV-2 infection. TCRdb re-derived calls from the 5' RACE reads in MiXCR, one entry per CDR3 protein. The data contain roughly 100,000 distinct CDR3 sequences, around 14% of them singletons. The sequencing input was whole blood. The source of these receptors is an adult who was a healthcare worker with PCR-confirmed SARS-CoV-2 infection or an uninfected control (not recorded which).

This clonotype has more than one count but fewer than ten. The chain uses TRBV3-1 and TRBJ1-1, with D possibly being TRBD1 (6 bases). There are 12 residues in the CDR3. Germline CDR1 LGHDT, CDR2 YNNKEL (reference sequence). The ends were cut back, 0 bases at V and 10 bases at J, with 9 bases in the middle. This CDR3 reads CASSQESRGAFF. CDR3 coding DNA: TGTGCCAGCAGCCAAGAGTCCAGGGGAGCTTTCTTT.

This clonotype was counted ten times or more. The CDR3 DNA reads as TGTGCCAGCAGTGAATCTGGACAGGGGAGCACAGATACGCAGTATTTT. Translated: CASSESGQGSTDTQYF. V and J are TRBV25-1 and TRBJ2-3; 9 positions agree with TRBD1. The length of the CDR3 is 16 residues. CDR1 is MGHDK, CDR2 SYGVNS, per germline. The V segment lost 1 base and the J segment 0 bases; nucleotides outside the gene matches: 2.

The rearrangement links TRBV15 to TRBJ2-5; 13 bases agree with TRBD2. V lost 9 bases, J lost 4 bases, and 2 bases stayed unmatched. In germline, CDR1 is LNHNV, CDR2 YYDKDF (reference sequence). The CDR3 consists of 13 residues. DNA for the CDR3: TGTGCCACAGGACTAGCGGGAGCAGAGACCCAGTACTTC. This encodes CATGLAGAETQYF.

Many counts were recorded for this clonotype. The rearrangement uses TRBV27 and TRBJ1-5, with D maybe TRBD1 (5 bases). V was clipped by 6 bases and J by 1 base, with 13 bases between them. CDR1 is MNHEY, CDR2 SMNVEV, per germline (reference sequence). This CDR3 region has 15 residues. In DNA form, the CDR3 reads TGTGCCAGCAGCAGTACAGGAGCCAGCAATCAGCCCCAGCATTTT. Protein product: CASSSTGASNQPQHF.

There are many counts of this clonotype. The chain combines TRBV11-2 with TRBJ2-7, with 10 positions matching TRBD1. Per the germline V gene, CDR1 is SGHAT and CDR2 is FQNNGV. The V and J ends lost 5 bases and 7 bases, in that order; junction bases with no gene match: 8. This CDR3 spans 14 amino acids. The CDR3 protein is CASSVSGTGVEQYF. The CDR3 DNA reads TGTGCCAGCAGCGTCTCCGGGACAGGGGTTGAGCAGTACTTC.

This clonotype was found many times. The genes are TRBV6-4 and TRBJ1-1; unclear D gene. V lost 4 bases, J lost 2 bases, and 8 bases lay in between. This CDR3 is built from 13 residues. CDR1 and CDR2 from the germline V gene are MRHNA and SNTAGT. The CDR3 region is CASSAEINTEAFF. DNA for the CDR3: TGTGCCAGCAGTGCAGAGATCAACACTGAAGCTTTCTTT.

The V call is TRBV21-1, the J call TRBJ2-5; TRBD1 is the table's D call, not checked against the DNA. TRBV21-1 has pseudogene status. The CDR3 is 15 residues long. CDR3 sequence reads: CASSNKGQVVETQYF. CDR3 DNA sequence: TGTGCCAGCAGCAACAAAGGACAGGTCGTAGAGACCCAGTACTTC.

The chain employs TRBV28 and TRBJ2-5; D tentatively reads TRBD1 or TRBD2 (5 bases each). This CDR3 is 14 amino acids long. Trimming removed 6 bases at V and 5 bases at J, with 16 bases between. Germline CDR1 MDHEN, CDR2 SYDVKM. The CDR3 DNA follows: TGTGCCAGCAGACAAGCGGCAAGGGACGAGACCCAGTACTTC. It specifies CASRQAARDETQYF.

V gene TRBV29-1 combines with J gene TRBJ2-5; D call uncertain. The CDR3 contains 14 residues. CDR1 SQVTM and CDR2 ANQGSEA come from the germline V gene. V was trimmed by 6 bases and J by 5 bases, leaving 19 bases between them. CDR3 region: CSVLLRPGWETQYF. Written as DNA, the CDR3 is TGCAGCGTACTCCTTCGTCCCGGTTGGGAGACCCAGTACTTC.

Concerning this clonotype itself: With a much larger clone just one base away, this may be a read error. V is TRBV7-9 and J is TRBJ2-1; TRBD2 matches at 12 bases. The CDR3 covers 17 residues. Germline CDR1 is SEHNR and CDR2 is FQNEAQ (reference sequence). The CDR3 nucleotides are TGTGTCAGCAGCTTAGCGAGGAGGACTAGCGGGATCAATGAGCAGTTCTTC. Encoded protein: CVSSLARRTSGINEQFF.